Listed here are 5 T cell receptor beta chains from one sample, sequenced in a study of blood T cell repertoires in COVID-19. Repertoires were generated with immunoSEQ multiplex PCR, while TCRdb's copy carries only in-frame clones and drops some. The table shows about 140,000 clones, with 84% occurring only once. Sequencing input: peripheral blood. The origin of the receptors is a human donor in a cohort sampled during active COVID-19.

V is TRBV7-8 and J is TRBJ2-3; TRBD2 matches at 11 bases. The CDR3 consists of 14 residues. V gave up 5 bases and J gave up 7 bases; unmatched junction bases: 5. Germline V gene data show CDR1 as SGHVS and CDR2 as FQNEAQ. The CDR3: CASSRLAGPNTQYF. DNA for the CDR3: TGTGCCAGCAGCAGACTAGCGGGGCCTAATACGCAGTATTTT.

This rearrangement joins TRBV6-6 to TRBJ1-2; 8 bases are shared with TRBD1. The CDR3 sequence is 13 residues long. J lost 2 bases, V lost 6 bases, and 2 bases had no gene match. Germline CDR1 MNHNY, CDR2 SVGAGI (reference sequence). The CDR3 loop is CASSRTGNYGYTF. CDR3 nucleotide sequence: TGTGCCAGCAGCCGGACAGGGAACTATGGCTACACCTTC.

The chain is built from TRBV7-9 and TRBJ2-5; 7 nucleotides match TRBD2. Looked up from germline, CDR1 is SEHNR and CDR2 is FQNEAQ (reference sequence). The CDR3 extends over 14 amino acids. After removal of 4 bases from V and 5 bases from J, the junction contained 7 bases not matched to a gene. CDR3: CASSSTWGGETQYF. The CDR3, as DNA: TGTGCCAGCAGCTCCACTTGGGGAGGGGAGACCCAGTACTTC.

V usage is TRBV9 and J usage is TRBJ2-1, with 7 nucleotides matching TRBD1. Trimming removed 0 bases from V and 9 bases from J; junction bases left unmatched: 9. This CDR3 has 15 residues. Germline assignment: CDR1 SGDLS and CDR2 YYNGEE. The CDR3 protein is CASSVGKGAPGEQFF. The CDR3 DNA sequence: TGTGCCAGCAGCGTAGGGAAGGGGGCCCCCGGTGAGCAGTTCTTC. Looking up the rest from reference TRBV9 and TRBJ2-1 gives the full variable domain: DSGVTQTPKHLITATGQRVTLRCSPRSGDLSVYWYQQSLDQGLQFLIQYYNGEERAKGNILERFSAQQFPDLHSELNLSSLELGDSALYFCASSVGKGAPGEQFFGPGTRLTVL.

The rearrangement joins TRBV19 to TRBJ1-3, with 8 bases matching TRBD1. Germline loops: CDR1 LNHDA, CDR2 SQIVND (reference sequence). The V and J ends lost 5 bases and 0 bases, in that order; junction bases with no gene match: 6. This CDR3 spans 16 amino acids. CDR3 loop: CASSPWDRISGNTIYF. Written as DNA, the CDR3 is TGTGCCAGTAGTCCCTGGGACAGGATCTCTGGAAACACCATATATTTT. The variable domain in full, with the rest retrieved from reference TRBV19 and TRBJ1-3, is DGGITQSPKYLFRKEGQNVTLSCEQNLNHDAMYWYRQDPGQGLRLIYYSQIVNDFQKGDIAEGYSVSREKKESFPLTVTSAQKNPTAFYLCASSPWDRISGNTIYFGEGSWLTVV.